One sample yielded the 20 T cell receptor beta chains listed below, sequenced in a study of OX40 agonist ivuxolimab in advanced cancers. The table came from immunoSEQ multiplex PCR; TCRdb's copy has only in-frame clones and leaves some out. Among around 27,000 clones listed, roughly nine tenths were seen once. The sequencing here drew on CD4+ or CD8+ T cells sorted from blood, taken in a trial of the OX40 agonist ivuxolimab. Receptors originate from an adult with an advanced solid tumor such as melanoma, head and neck, liver or kidney cancer.

This clone has just a few counts. The CDR3 DNA reads as TGTGCCAGCAGCGAGAGAGGGAGCTCCTATAATTCACCCCTCCACTTT. It encodes CASSERGSSYNSPLHF. The rearrangement uses TRBV25-1 and TRBJ1-6; D unclear. Germline V lookup: CDR1 MGHDK, CDR2 SYGVNS. V was cut by 6 bases and J by 0 bases, with 12 bases left in between. The CDR3 totals 16 residues. The whole variable domain, filled in from reference TRBV25-1 and TRBJ1-6, reads EADIYQTPRYLVIGTGKKITLECSQTMGHDKMYWYQQDPGMELHLIHYSYGVNSTEKGDLSSESTVSRIRTEHFPLTLESARPSHTSQYLCASSERGSSYNSPLHFGNGTRLTVT.

This CDR3 is CASRPRDRGRYEQYF. The CDR3 DNA reads TGTGCCAGCAGACCCCGGGACAGGGGGCGATACGAGCAGTACTTC. The rearrangement uses TRBV6-5 and TRBJ2-7; 12 bases are a match to TRBD1. After removal of 6 bases from V and 4 bases from J, the junction contained 7 bases not matched to a gene. Germline CDR1 is MNHEY and CDR2 is SVGAGI. The CDR3 loop spans 15 amino acids.

V usage is TRBV11-2 and J usage is TRBJ2-1, with TRBD1 identical over 8 bases. The CDR3 spans 19 residues. Germline V gives CDR1 SGHAT, CDR2 FQNNGV. V gave up 0 bases and J gave up 0 bases; unmatched junction bases: 10. The CDR3 spells CASSLDLDRGLSSYNEQFF. The CDR3 region has the DNA TGTGCCAGCAGCTTAGATCTCGACAGGGGCCTTAGCTCCTACAATGAGCAGTTCTTC.

V gene TRBV19 combines with J gene TRBJ1-1; TRBD1 is a possible D gene (5 bases). CDR1 is LNHDA, CDR2 SQIVND, per germline (reference sequence). The length of the CDR3 is 17 residues. V gave up 7 bases and J gave up 3 bases, with 24 bases separating them. CDR3 loop: CASTQEDSSWGDTEAFF. In nucleotides, the CDR3 is TGTGCCAGTACCCAGGAAGACTCTTCTTGGGGGGACACTGAAGCTTTCTTT. Full variable domain (outside the CDR3, taken from reference TRBV19 and TRBJ1-1): DGGITQSPKYLFRKEGQNVTLSCEQNLNHDAMYWYRQDPGQGLRLIYYSQIVNDFQKGDIAEGYSVSREKKESFPLTVTSAQKNPTAFYLCASTQEDSSWGDTEAFFGQGTRLTVV.

V and J are TRBV19 and TRBJ2-6, with 7 bases fitting TRBD1. Germline lookup yields CDR1 LNHDA and CDR2 SQIVND (reference sequence). The CDR3 is 18 amino acids. With V trimmed by 7 bases and J by 0 bases, 12 bases remained unmatched. The CDR3 nucleotides read TGTGCCAGTACCAAGGGGGCCTGGCTAAACTCTGGGGCCAACGTCCTGACTTTC. This gives the protein CASTKGAWLNSGANVLTF.

The genes are TRBV2 and TRBJ2-7, with D maybe TRBD2 (5 bases). The CDR3 runs 14 residues. Germline V gene lookup returns CDR1 SNHLY and CDR2 FYNNEI. V was pared by 6 bases and J by 4 bases, with 16 bases between. As DNA, the CDR3 is TGTGCCAGCAGCCCAGACGGACTTTCTTACGAGCAGTACTTC. Translating it yields CASSPDGLSYEQYF.

This clone appeared once. The rearrangement uses TRBV13 and TRBJ2-1, with D maybe TRBD2 (6 bases). Germline assignment: CDR1 PRHDT and CDR2 FYEKMQ (reference sequence). The CDR3 extends over 12 amino acids. The V and J ends lost 3 bases and 9 bases respectively, with 9 bases between them. CDR3 sequence (DNA): TGTGCCAGCAGCTTCGGGAGCGGTGAGCAGTTCTTC. It yields the protein CASSFGSGEQFF.

The chain joins TRBV9 to TRBJ2-7; D possibly matches TRBD1 or TRBD2 (6 bases each). V lost 3 bases to trimming and J lost 3 bases, with 19 bases between them. Germline V gene data show CDR1 as SGDLS and CDR2 as YYNGEE. The CDR3 length is 16 residues. The CDR3 loop is CASSASSLGGRYEQYF. In DNA, the CDR3 is TGTGCCAGCAGCGCCTCCTCCCTCGGGGGCCGCTACGAGCAGTACTTC.

The chain links TRBV9 to TRBJ2-1, with 7 bases identical to TRBD2. The CDR3 totals 16 residues. Germline CDR1 is SGDLS and CDR2 is YYNGEE. Germline trimming cut 0 bases from V and 3 bases from J; bases unmatched to any gene: 6. CDR3 protein: CASSVGGGGIYNEQFF. The CDR3 nucleotides read TGTGCCAGCAGCGTAGGGGGCGGGGGAATCTACAATGAGCAGTTCTTC.

The gene calls are TRBV9 and TRBJ2-2, with D perhaps TRBD1 (5 bases). Germline V gives CDR1 SGDLS, CDR2 YYNGEE. The length of the CDR3 is 15 residues. Trimming pared 0 bases from V and 4 bases from J, leaving 10 bases between. The CDR3 DNA follows: TGTGCCAGCAGCGTAGTTTCAGGGCTCACCGGGGAGCTGTTTTTT. Translating gives CASSVVSGLTGELFF.

J is TRBJ1-1 and V is TRBV5-6; 8 bases match TRBD1. Germline V gives CDR1 SGHDT, CDR2 YYEEEE. V shed 4 bases, J shed 7 bases, and the junction held 6 bases outside the gene matches. This CDR3 is built from 13 residues. CDR3 coding DNA: TGTGCCAGCAGCAGCACAGGGGGAGTTGAAGCTTTCTTT. It is translated as CASSSTGGVEAFF.

The V and J genes are TRBV6-5 and TRBJ2-1; D may correspond to TRBD1 or TRBD2 (5 bases each). The CDR3 has 14 amino acids. The V and J ends lost 6 bases and 4 bases respectively, with 13 bases between them. CDR1 and CDR2 from the germline V gene are MNHEY and SVGAGI. CDR3 sequence (DNA): TGTGCCAGCAGGGGGACGGGCGCTTACAATGAGCAGTTCTTC. Encoded protein: CASRGTGAYNEQFF.

The J gene is TRBJ2-1, the V gene TRBV9; a weak D match, TRBD1 (5 bases). V lost 1 base and J lost 9, with 5 bases in between. The CDR3 extends over 11 amino acids. The V gene's germline CDR1 is SGDLS and CDR2 YYNGEE. The CDR3 protein is CASSVRGEQFF. The CDR3 region has the DNA TGTGCCAGCAGCGTAAGGGGTGAGCAGTTCTTC.

DNA of the CDR3: TGTGCCAGCAGTTACGTCTGGGATGGGAATGAAAAACTGTTTTTT. Residues: CASSYVWDGNEKLFF. The chain links TRBV6-6 to TRBJ1-4; unclear D gene. Germline CDR1 is MNHNY and CDR2 is SVGAGI (reference sequence). The CDR3 is 15 amino acids. V gave up 2 bases and J gave up 5 bases, with 12 bases separating them.

This clone appeared once. CDR3 nucleotides: TGTGCCTGGGGACAGGGGCCTGAAAAACTGTTTTTT. Protein sequence: CAWGQGPEKLFF. The chain joins TRBV30 to TRBJ1-4; 9 nucleotides align to TRBD1. The CDR3 contains 12 residues. Germline V gives CDR1 GTSNPN, CDR2 SVGIG (reference sequence). V lost 5 bases and J lost 7; bases outside the gene matches: 2.

The J gene is TRBJ2-7, the V gene TRBV7-9; D unresolved. The CDR3 has 14 amino acids. In germline, CDR1 is SEHNR, CDR2 FQNEAQ (reference sequence). V dropped 5 bases and J dropped 4 bases, with 15 bases sitting between them. The CDR3 nucleotides read TGTGCCAGCAGCCCGCAAGTACCCCAATACGAGCAGTACTTC. As protein: CASSPQVPQYEQYF.

This sequence joins TRBV19 and TRBJ1-5; no clear D. The CDR3 consists of 14 residues. Per the germline V gene, CDR1 is LNHDA and CDR2 is SQIVND (reference sequence). Trimming shortened V by 3 bases and J by 2 bases, and 8 bases separated the two germline ends. CDR3 region: CASSMILGNQPQHF. DNA of the CDR3: TGTGCCAGTAGTATGATCCTGGGCAATCAGCCCCAGCATTTT.

The chain joins TRBV18 to TRBJ1-2; D perhaps matches TRBD1 (6 bases). Germline V gene sequence: CDR1 KGHSH, CDR2 LQKENI. The CDR3 totals 17 residues. V lost 6 bases and J lost 1, with 21 bases in between. The CDR3 loop reads CASSGDPRDTYNYGYTF. In DNA form, the CDR3 reads TGTGCCAGCTCCGGGGACCCCCGGGACACCTATAACTATGGCTACACCTTC.

This chain joins TRBV7-9 and TRBJ2-1; unclear D gene. V was trimmed by 1 base and J by 13 bases, leaving 17 bases between them. CDR3 size: 14 residues. Germline V lookup: CDR1 SEHNR, CDR2 FQNEAQ (reference sequence). In DNA, the CDR3 is TGTGCCAGCAGCTTAGACCTTACACGTGAAAACCAGTTCTTC. Translating gives CASSLDLTRENQFF.

The chain joins TRBV7-8 to TRBJ1-2; D unresolved. V was trimmed by 2 bases and J by 1 base, leaving 5 bases between them. Germline CDR1 reads SGHVS; CDR2 reads FQNEAQ. This CDR3 comprises 13 residues. The CDR3 loop reads CASSLNVNYGYTF. The CDR3 DNA sequence: TGTGCCAGCAGCTTAAACGTTAACTATGGCTACACCTTC. The variable domain in full, completed from reference TRBV7-8 and TRBJ1-2, reads GAGVSQSPRYKVAKRGQDVALRCDPISGHVSLFWYQQALGQGPEFLTYFQNEAQLDKSGLPSDRFFAERPEGSVSTLKIQRTQQEDSAVYLCASSLNVNYGYTFGSGTRLTVV.